Listed here is a single T cell receptor beta chain. The entry originates in a study of cytomegalovirus exposure and HLA in healthy donors. PCR was performed using 60 Vbeta and 13 Jbeta primers. Sequencing used immunoSEQ multiplex PCR; TCRdb keeps in-frame clones, though not all of them. This table holds about 110,000 clones, roughly 78% found once. The sequencing sample was made of PBMCs. This TCR derives from a woman between 25 and 40 years old in good health and CMV-seronegative.

The CDR3 sequence is CASWGQGEAYNSPLHF. DNA for the CDR3: TGTGCCAGCTGGGGACAGGGGGAAGCCTATAATTCACCCCTCCACTTT. The chain couples TRBV28 to TRBJ1-6; 11 bases line up with TRBD1. The J segment lost 2 bases and the V segment lost 8 bases, leaving 5 bases of the junction unmatched. This CDR3 is 16 amino acids long. The germline CDR1 and CDR2 sequences are MDHEN and SYDVKM.